This T cell receptor (beta chain) was documented in a study of blood T cell repertoires in COVID-19. Study-wide context: COVID-19 samples collected from the United States, Italy and Spain covered acute and convalescent phases. The analysed material was cDNA or gDNA that came from T cells, B-cell-depleted T cells, or PBMCs.

Methods used by the authors: From reference gene primer amplification, estimates of nucleated cell counts were derived. The data were produced by immunoSEQ multiplex PCR, yet TCRdb's version contains in-frame clones alone and is incomplete. D and trimming were read from the DNA, whereas the V and J calls and clone size are those reported in that table. The sample lists 250,000 to 300,000 clones; approximately 86% were seen once. The sample was peripheral blood. This TCR derives from a woman in her late teens or twenties with acute or convalescent COVID-19.

CDR3: CASSWGQEATEAFF. CDR3 bases: TGCGCCAGCAGCTGGGGACAGGAGGCCACTGAAGCTTTCTTT. The chain recombines TRBV5-1 with TRBJ1-1; 8 bases line up with TRBD1. Germline loops: CDR1 SGHRS, CDR2 YFSETQ. Trimming took 3 bases from V and 4 from J; bases not matched to a gene: 5. The CDR3 is made up of 14 amino acids. Full variable domain (remainder filled in from reference TRBV5-1 and TRBJ1-1): KAGVTQTPRYLIKTRGQQVTLSCSPISGHRSVSWYQQTPGQGLQFLFEYFSETQRNKGNFPGRFSGRQFSNSRSEMNVSTLELGDSALYLCASSWGQEATEAFFGQGTRLTVV.